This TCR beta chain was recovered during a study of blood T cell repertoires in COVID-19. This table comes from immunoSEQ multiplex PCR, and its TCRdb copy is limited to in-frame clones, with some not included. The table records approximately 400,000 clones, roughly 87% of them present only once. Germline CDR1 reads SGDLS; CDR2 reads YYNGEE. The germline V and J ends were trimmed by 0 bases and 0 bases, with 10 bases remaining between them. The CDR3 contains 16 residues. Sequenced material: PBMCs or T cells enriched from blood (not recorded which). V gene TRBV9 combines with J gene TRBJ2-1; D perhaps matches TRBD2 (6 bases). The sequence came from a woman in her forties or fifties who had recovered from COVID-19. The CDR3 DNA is TGTGCCAGCAGCGTAGCTACCGGGAGCTCCTACAATGAGCAGTTCTTC. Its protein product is CASSVATGSSYNEQFF.